This is a list of T cell receptor beta chains from one sample in a study of a mutant IDH1 vaccine in newly diagnosed glioma. TCRdb's table, derived via immunoSEQ multiplex PCR, lists solely in-frame clones and lacks some. The table lists under 90,000 clones, about four fifths of them singletons. Sequenced here: PBMCs, sampled from a glioma patient treated with radiotherapy, temozolomide or both. These receptors were collected from a middle-aged man with glioma. Each CDR3 is given without its conserved first and last residue. The D gene is left open where the match is weak.

v_call	j_call	d_call	cdr3_aa
TRBV10-3	TRBJ1-5	NA	ANPKDWQPQH
TRBV20-1	TRBJ2-7	NA	SASASREQY
TRBV20-1	TRBJ1-1	NA	SARYTEAF
TRBV19	TRBJ1-4	NA	ASSIRQREKLF
TRBV25-1	TRBJ1-4	TRBD1	ASRLTGAEKLF
TRBV5-4	TRBJ2-1	TRBD2	ASSNVPSGVYNEQF
TRBV7-9	TRBJ2-5	NA	ASSWGTPETQY
TRBV6-5	TRBJ1-6	TRBD1	ASRQGTDNSPLH
TRBV18	TRBJ2-4	NA	ASSPTGLAKNIQY
TRBV6-1	TRBJ1-2	NA	ASSPQGQDGYGYT
TRBV30	TRBJ2-2	TRBD1	AWKAQGADTGELF
TRBV5-4	TRBJ1-3	NA	ASSLGANTIY
TRBV7-2	TRBJ1-2	NA	ASPFGAAGNRGYGYT
TRBV19	TRBJ2-7	TRBD2	ASTPAGGTYEQY
TRBV28	TRBJ1-1	NA	ASSFDRAF
TRBV9	TRBJ1-1	NA	ASSVVRGVGDTEAF
TRBV9	TRBJ1-5	TRBD1	ASSVGQGSWQPQH
TRBV6-5	TRBJ1-1	NA	ASSGRQAAF
TRBV10-3	TRBJ1-5	NA	AISESGRSNQPQH
TRBV6-5	TRBJ2-3	TRBD1	ASSSSGTGKDTQY
TRBV7-8	TRBJ2-1	TRBD1	ASSTIRTGFNNEQF
TRBV5-4	TRBJ2-6	NA	ASRPRGDSGANVLT
TRBV25-1	TRBJ1-1	NA	ASRGMNTEAF
TRBV7-9	TRBJ2-7	NA	ASSPRVMYEQY
TRBV15	TRBJ2-1	NA	ATSSVGYREQF
TRBV15	TRBJ2-3	TRBD1	ATSRGREPGQRITQY
TRBV9	TRBJ1-4	TRBD1	ASSPGTGVNEKLF
TRBV30	TRBJ2-5	TRBD2	AWSVLSGGTQY
TRBV5-6	TRBJ2-7	TRBD1	ASSLRGQGLYEQY
TRBV2	TRBJ1-5	NA	ASSEGRVGLGEPQH
TRBV29-1	TRBJ1-1	NA	SGEGHGDNTEAF
TRBV7-9	TRBJ1-2	TRBD1	ASSPRTGKGYT
TRBV2	TRBJ1-4	NA	ASSEWDPRSTNEKLF
TRBV30	TRBJ1-5	NA	AWSGAHNQPQH
TRBV5-1	TRBJ1-2	NA	ASSTGGQNYGYT
TRBV6-5	TRBJ1-1	NA	ASSFDRNTEAF
TRBV18	TRBJ2-7	NA	ASSPGSHEQY
TRBV6-6	TRBJ2-5	TRBD2	ASSYTSGGLQETQY
TRBV29-1	TRBJ1-5	NA	SVGGRDNQPQH
TRBV7-9	TRBJ1-5	NA	ASSPDIPNQPQH
TRBV7-9	TRBJ2-7	TRBD1	ASSSTDRVGYEQY
TRBV5-8	TRBJ1-6	NA	ASSLATGIGNSPLH
TRBV6-5	TRBJ1-2	NA	ASSLKSGGGEAGYT
TRBV4-1	TRBJ2-7	NA	ASSLQTDSEQY
TRBV7-6	TRBJ1-3	NA	ASSPQGRAGNTIY
TRBV5-1	TRBJ2-5	NA	ASSIGLLETQY
TRBV7-8	TRBJ2-7	NA	ASSLAAGTAYEQY
TRBV9	TRBJ2-3	TRBD2	ASSVGRGVLAGTDTQY
TRBV5-4	TRBJ2-5	TRBD1	ASSPGRGSEETQY
TRBV19	TRBJ2-7	NA	ASSMGQDYEQY
TRBV19	TRBJ1-2	TRBD1	ASSPWTGDNYGYT
TRBV27	TRBJ2-7	NA	ASSLLGGGLAEQY
TRBV6-4	TRBJ2-1	TRBD2	ASSRRRGGEQF
TRBV13	TRBJ2-7	TRBD2	ASSPGTSGGTREQY